This T cell receptor beta chain was captured in a study of T cell responses to AZD1222 COVID-19 vaccine. Study results and caveats: Along spike, vaccine-associated CD4 TCRs were found throughout, with dominance at 160-218 and 743-854. Two doses of AZD1222 preceded a rise in Spike-specific TCR breadth and depth. The peak T cell response came first, and repertoires were sampled only after it. The number of AZD1222 recipients seropositive at baseline was only 6 or 7.

The germline V and J ends were trimmed by 0 bases and 3 bases, with 9 bases remaining between them. Germline V gene lookup returns CDR1 LGHNA and CDR2 YSLEER. The CDR3 extends over 15 amino acids. Using immunoSEQ multiplex PCR, the repertoire was profiled, and TCRdb retains in-frame clones only, with some absent. The data show some 150,000 clones, with roughly nine tenths seen just once and about 5% held by the top ten. On this clone itself: The target antigen is unknown.

The chain recombines TRBV4-3 with TRBJ1-3; maybe TRBD1 (5 bases). The sequence came from an adult in good health. Material: peripheral blood, obtained on day 0 of MenACWY control vaccination. This chain's CDR3 is CASSQDGTVGNTIYF. In DNA, the CDR3 is TGCGCCAGCAGCCAAGACGGGACGGTTGGAAACACCATATATTTT.